This passage covers 11 T cell receptor beta chains from one sample sequenced in a study of human T cells and chemical hapten exposure. Time point here: pre-sensitization, week 0. Sample treatment: therapeutic diphenylcyclopropenone sensitization with weekly scalp DPC. TCRdb recomputed calls from the RACE reads with MiXCR, one row per CDR3 protein. The table records around 330,000 distinct CDR3 sequences, around 5% of them present only once. The source was whole blood, collected in connection with sensitization to the hapten diphenylcyclopropenone (DPC). Receptors were obtained from a young woman with alopecia areata. Some clones in this sample may be carry-over from other donors' samples.

This clonotype was observed many times. V usage is TRBV3-1 and J usage is TRBJ1-4; no clear D. CDR1 is LGHDT, CDR2 YNNKEL, per germline (reference sequence). This CDR3 is 16 amino acids long. Trimming took 1 base from V and 5 from J, leaving 14 bases between them. The CDR3 spells CASSQVRAAENEKLFF. In nucleotides, the CDR3 is TGTGCCAGCAGCCAAGTACGGGCAGCGGAAAATGAAAAACTGTTTTTT. Based on the CDR3 plus reference TRBV3-1 and TRBJ1-4, the full variable domain is DTAVSQTPKYLVTQMGNDKSIKCEQNLGHDTMYWYKQDSKKFLKIMFSYNNKELIINETVPNRFSPKSPDKAHLNLHINSLELGDSAVYFCASSQVRAAENEKLFFGSGTQLSVL.

The V and J genes are TRBV6-1 and TRBJ2-3, with D hard to call. The length of the CDR3 is 18 residues. V was shortened by 3 bases and J by 0 bases, with 19 bases between the two germline ends. Germline V gene data show CDR1 as MNHNS and CDR2 as SASEGT. The CDR3: CASSDVVRRITSTDTQYF. CDR3 nucleotides: TGTGCCAGCAGTGATGTTGTGAGACGGATAACTAGCACAGATACGCAGTATTTT.

There are a few counts of this clonotype. The V gene is TRBV12-3 or TRBV12-4, the J gene TRBJ1-1; D ambiguous. The CDR3 sequence is 18 residues long. The V and J ends lost 5 bases and 1 base respectively, with 23 bases between them. The CDR3 reads CASSLISPSDRPNTEAFF. DNA of the CDR3: TGTGCCAGCAGTCTCATTAGCCCCTCCGACCGACCGAACACTGAAGCTTTCTTT.

This sequence joins TRBV3-1 and TRBJ2-1; 7 bases are a match to TRBD1. Germline V gene data show CDR1 as LGHDT and CDR2 as YNNKEL (reference sequence). J lost 1 base, V lost 1 base, and 7 bases had no gene match. This CDR3 has 17 amino acids. CDR3 coding DNA: TGTGCCAGCAGCCAAGTCCTTCAGGGGGTGTCCTACAATGAGCAGTTCTTC. It codes for CASSQVLQGVSYNEQFF.

The chain recombines TRBV7-2 with TRBJ1-2, with TRBD1 matching 8 bases. The CDR3 is made up of 16 amino acids. The germline CDR1 and CDR2 sequences are SGHTA and FQGNSA. V lost 3 bases to trimming and J lost 2 bases; unmatched junction nucleotides: 8. DNA of the CDR3: TGTGCCAGCAGCTTGGCAGGGGGCGCCCACAACTATGGCTACACCTTC. It is translated as CASSLAGGAHNYGYTF.

This clonotype was seen a few times. The chain carries TRBV20-1 and TRBJ2-3; 9 nucleotides line up with TRBD1. The trim removed 3 bases at V and 3 bases at J, leaving 13 bases unmatched. Germline CDR1 DFQATT, CDR2 SNEGSKA (reference sequence). CDR3 size: 17 residues. The CDR3 DNA sequence: TGCAGTGCTAGGCACCGGACAGGGGTTTTAATGACAGATACGCAGTATTTT. It yields the protein CSARHRTGVLMTDTQYF.

The CDR3 DNA sequence: TGCAGCGTTGACGGACAGGACTATGGCTACACCTTC. As protein: CSVDGQDYGYTF. The genes are TRBV29-1 and TRBJ1-2, with TRBD1 matching over 7 bases. CDR1 is SQVTM and CDR2 is ANQGSEA in the germline V gene. J lost 3 bases, V lost 3 bases, and 1 base had no gene match. The CDR3 has 12 amino acids.

This clonotype has only a few counts. The chain carries TRBV5-1 and TRBJ2-3; no definite D call. V gave up 4 bases and J gave up 2 bases, with 11 bases separating them. Germline CDR1 and CDR2: SGHRS and YFSETQ. This CDR3 has 14 residues. CDR3 in DNA: TGCGCCAGCAGCCCCAGGCAATACACAGATACGCAGTATTTT. It yields the protein CASSPRQYTDTQYF.

This clonotype was counted many times. V is TRBV10-2 and J is TRBJ2-7; D gene unclear. Germline V gene data show CDR1 as WSHSY and CDR2 as SAAADI. This CDR3 has 13 residues. V lost 2 bases and J lost 6, with 11 bases in between. CDR3 sequence: CASSEPAESEQYF. The CDR3, as DNA: TGCGCCAGCAGTGAGCCGGCCGAATCCGAGCAGTACTTC.

This clonotype has only a few counts. V gene TRBV18 combines with J gene TRBJ2-6; D unresolved. The CDR3 loop spans 16 amino acids. Trimming cost V 6 bases and J 0 bases, with 12 bases left between them. The germline gives CDR1 KGHSH, CDR2 LQKENI. For the CDR3, the DNA is TGTGCCAGCTCCCCCGGGCCTCCCTCTGGGGCCAACGTCCTGACTTTC. Translated: CASSPGPPSGANVLTF.

As regards this clonotype: One end of the junction fails to match germline, which may point to a read error. This chain links TRBV5-6 with TRBJ1-1; D gene ambiguous. Germline V gene lookup returns CDR1 SGHDT and CDR2 YYEEEE. The CDR3 length is 16 residues. The CDR3 DNA reads as TGTGCCAGCAGCTTGGAGTCGGGTGGTGGGAGAACTGAAGCTTACTTT. It codes for CASSLESGGGRTEAYF.